The sequence of this T cell receptor (beta chain) was determined in a study of OX40 agonist ivuxolimab in advanced cancers. The wider study: Patients were dosed intravenously with ivuxolimab at 0.01 to 10 mg/kg every 2 weeks. Head and neck, renal cell, melanoma or hepatocellular carcinoma were the cancers that dose-escalation patients had.

This table comes from immunoSEQ multiplex PCR, and its TCRdb copy is limited to in-frame clones, with some not included. The table includes roughly 65,000 clones, around 90% detected once. This CDR3 is built from 17 residues. V dropped 0 bases and J dropped 4 bases, with 17 bases sitting between them. Per germline, CDR1 LGHNT and CDR2 FRNRAP. The sample was CD4+ or CD8+ T cells sorted from blood, taken in a trial of the OX40 agonist ivuxolimab. V usage is TRBV12-5 and J usage is TRBJ2-3, with D tentatively TRBD2 (6 bases). The receptor was derived from an adult with an advanced solid tumor such as melanoma, head and neck, liver or kidney cancer. Written as DNA, the CDR3 is TGTGCTAGTGGTTTGGTACTGGGGGTGCGGGGTCCAGATACGCAGTATTTT. Residues: CASGLVLGVRGPDTQYF.